These 28 T cell receptor beta chains came from one sample sequenced in a study of CD8 T cells in Susac syndrome (dated by TCRdb to about 2019). Receptors were amplified or captured by the immunoSEQ multiplex PCR assay. RNA was extracted using the RNeasy kit, and roughly 0.45 to 1 microgram was reverse transcribed with random hexamers. The raw public data were reprocessed by TCRdb itself: fastp quality trimming at Q25, MiXCR clonotype calling, in-frame beta chains only. A single entry per CDR3 protein holds the most common genes and DNA from its merged rows. The sample records some 130,000 distinct CDR3 sequences, over 90% of which are singletons. Of the sample, about 0.18% falls within the top ten clones. Sample: CD8+ T cells from PBMCs. All receptors derive from a human donor with Susac syndrome.

The rearrangement links TRBV29-1 to TRBJ2-7; D is undetermined. Trimming pared 6 bases from V and 2 bases from J, leaving 14 bases between. Germline V gene sequence: CDR1 SQVTM, CDR2 ANQGSEA. This CDR3 region has 13 residues. Here the CDR3 reads CSVTTENAYEQYF. For the CDR3, the DNA is TGCAGCGTAACGACGGAGAACGCCTACGAGCAGTACTTC.

The V and J genes are TRBV15 and TRBJ2-3; 7 bases line up with TRBD2. The germline CDR1 and CDR2 sequences are LNHNV and YYDKDF (reference sequence). This CDR3 has 14 residues. The V gene end was trimmed by 4 bases and the J gene end by 2 bases; junction bases not matched to a gene: 3. CDR3 DNA sequence: TGTGCCACCAGCAAGCGGGAATACACAGATACGCAGTATTTT. Translation: CATSKREYTDTQYF.

The chain has TRBV5-4 and TRBJ2-1; D is unclear. CDR3 length: 11 amino acids. CDR1 SGHNT and CDR2 YYREEE come from the germline V gene (reference sequence). The V and J ends lost 2 bases and 8 bases respectively, with 5 bases between them. CDR3 DNA: TGTGCCAGCAGCTTTTCCTATGAGCAGTTCTTC. It encodes CASSFSYEQFF. Using reference TRBV5-4 and TRBJ2-1 for the parts outside the CDR3, the full variable domain is ETGVTQSPTHLIKTRGQQVTLRCSSQSGHNTVSWYQQALGQGPQFIFQYYREEENGRGNFPPRFSGLQFPNYSSELNVNALELDDSALYLCASSFSYEQFFGPGTRLTVL.

This chain connects TRBV6-1 to TRBJ2-7; 10 bases line up with TRBD2. Germline V gives CDR1 MNHNS, CDR2 SASEGT. V lost 5 bases, J lost 5 bases, and 18 bases stayed unmatched. The CDR3 is 18 residues long. The CDR3 is CASSLIASGSYVGHEQYF. The CDR3 nucleotides are TGTGCCAGCAGTCTCATAGCTAGCGGGAGCTACGTAGGTCACGAGCAGTACTTC.

J is TRBJ2-7 and V is TRBV3-1; a weak D match, TRBD1 (6 bases). The CDR3 length is 14 residues. V lost 3 bases to trimming and J lost 3 bases, with 12 bases between them. From germline, CDR1 is LGHDT and CDR2 YNNKEL (reference sequence). CDR3 sequence reads: CASSQLQGNYEQYF. For the CDR3, the DNA is TGTGCCAGCAGCCAGCTTCAGGGGAACTACGAGCAGTACTTC.

The chain recombines TRBV24-1 with TRBJ1-5; TRBD1 is a possible D gene (5 bases). Looked up from germline, CDR1 is KGHDR and CDR2 is SFDVKD. V was trimmed by 2 bases and J by 7 bases, leaving 8 bases between them. The CDR3 is 13 residues long. The CDR3 reads CATSDSSGQPQHF. Here the CDR3 DNA reads TGTGCCACCAGTGATTCATCAGGGCAGCCCCAGCATTTT.

This chain uses TRBV12-5 with TRBJ2-1; D remains unclear. The CDR3 has 11 residues. Germline lookup yields CDR1 LGHNT and CDR2 FRNRAP. V was clipped by 2 bases and J by 12 bases, with 8 bases between them. CDR3 bases: TGTGCTAGTGGTTTGTCTGTTGGGCAGTTCTTC. The encoded protein is CASGLSVGQFF.

The chain is built from TRBV12-5 and TRBJ2-5, with D possibly matching TRBD1 (6 bases). The CDR3 is 15 amino acids. The germline CDR1 and CDR2 sequences are LGHNT and FRNRAP. V shed 7 bases and J shed 5 bases, with 20 bases lying between them. The CDR3 DNA reads as TGTGCTAGTGAATCGGGCAGGGGTTTTGAGGAGACCCAGTACTTC. This codes for CASESGRGFEETQYF.

The V and J genes are TRBV3-1 and TRBJ2-5; D is undetermined. V was pared by 8 bases and J by 5 bases, with 6 bases between. The length of the CDR3 is 10 residues. Germline V lookup: CDR1 LGHDT, CDR2 YNNKEL (reference sequence). The CDR3, as DNA: TGTGCCAGCGAACGGGAGACCCAGTACTTC. Translating it yields CASERETQYF.

V usage is TRBV4-1 and J usage is TRBJ1-2; D is unclear. The CDR3 has 15 amino acids. Trimming took off 5 bases at V and 0 bases at J, with 13 bases between the two ends. CDR1 and CDR2 (germline): MGHRA, YSYEKL. CDR3 coding DNA: TGCGCCAGCAGCGTGCAGGCGACGCCTAACTATGGCTACACCTTC. Protein product: CASSVQATPNYGYTF.

V usage is TRBV27 and J usage is TRBJ1-5; possibly TRBD1 for D (6 bases). Germline V gene sequence: CDR1 MNHEY, CDR2 SMNVEV (reference sequence). V gave up 2 bases and J gave up 6 bases, with 8 bases separating them. This CDR3 comprises 13 residues. The CDR3: CASSLKGGQPQHF. CDR3 bases: TGTGCCAGCAGTTTAAAGGGGGGTCAGCCCCAGCATTTT.

The table lists this clonotype with a count of one. The chain employs TRBV10-3 and TRBJ2-3; 10 nucleotides line up with TRBD1. This CDR3 contains 17 residues. The ends lost 3 bases at V and 0 bases at J; junction bases unmatched: 6. Germline-derived CDR1 and CDR2 are ENHRY and SYGVKD. The CDR3 DNA reads TGTGCCATCAGTGACCCGGACAGGGGGTGGAGCACAGATACGCAGTATTTT. It yields the protein CAISDPDRGWSTDTQYF.

V usage is TRBV20-1 and J usage is TRBJ2-4; a possible D gene is TRBD1 (5 bases). Germline-derived CDR1 and CDR2 are DFQATT and SNEGSKA (reference sequence). Trimming left V 6 bases short and J 7 bases short, with 25 bases between. The CDR3 has 16 residues. CDR3 loop: CSATGRSRTWRNIQYF. The CDR3 nucleotides are TGCAGTGCCACAGGTCGATCACGCACTTGGCGGAACATTCAGTACTTC.

The chain joins TRBV5-1 to TRBJ2-7, with 7 bases matching TRBD1. Looked up from germline, CDR1 is SGHRS and CDR2 is YFSETQ. The V segment lost 0 bases and the J segment 4 bases; nucleotides outside the gene matches: 4. The CDR3 sequence is 14 residues long. The CDR3 DNA follows: TGCGCCAGCAGCTTGGGGGACAGCAGATACGAGCAGTACTTC. Amino acids: CASSLGDSRYEQYF.

This chain uses TRBV9 with TRBJ1-1; a weak D match, TRBD1 (6 bases). V was clipped by 0 bases and J by 3 bases, with 12 bases between them. Germline CDR1 and CDR2: SGDLS and YYNGEE. This CDR3 is built from 15 residues. In nucleotides, the CDR3 is TGTGCCAGCAGCGTAGAGAGGGGGGCGGACACTGAAGCTTTCTTT. The encoded protein is CASSVERGADTEAFF.

This chain joins TRBV10-3 and TRBJ2-7, with 9 bases identical to TRBD2. The CDR3 runs to 16 residues. Germline V gene sequence: CDR1 ENHRY, CDR2 SYGVKD. Trimming removed 0 bases from V and 3 bases from J; junction bases left unmatched: 6. The CDR3 region is CAISESRLAVVYEQYF. CDR3 DNA: TGTGCCATCAGTGAGTCTAGACTAGCGGTGGTCTACGAGCAGTACTTC.

The J gene is TRBJ2-3, the V gene TRBV20-1; unclear D gene. This CDR3 comprises 13 residues. Germline V lookup: CDR1 DFQATT, CDR2 SNEGSKA (reference sequence). V lost 0 bases and J lost 8, with 12 bases in between. CDR3 residues: CSARDKLPVTQYF. In DNA, the CDR3 is TGCAGTGCTAGAGATAAGTTACCCGTTACGCAGTATTTT.

V is TRBV12-3 or TRBV12-4 and J is TRBJ1-2; 10 bases are shared with TRBD1. The CDR3 has 15 amino acids. V dropped 0 bases and J dropped 8; count of bases not matched to a gene: 6. CDR3 sequence reads: CASSLAWTGGIGYTF. In DNA form, the CDR3 reads TGTGCCAGCAGTTTAGCGTGGACAGGGGGAATAGGCTACACCTTC.

The chain combines TRBV7-3 with TRBJ2-1; TRBD2 matches at 7 bases. Trimming took 5 bases from V and 0 from J; bases not matched to a gene: 7. The CDR3 runs 16 residues. Looked up from germline, CDR1 is SGHTA and CDR2 is FQGTGA. DNA of the CDR3: TGTGCCAGCAGCCCCGACCAGCGGGGCTCCTACAATGAGCAGTTCTTC. Translating gives CASSPDQRGSYNEQFF.

This chain connects TRBV27 to TRBJ2-3; D is unresolved. The V end was cut by 4 bases, the J end by 6 bases, with 14 bases between. Germline V lookup: CDR1 MNHEY, CDR2 SMNVEV (reference sequence). The CDR3 spans 14 residues. Written as DNA, the CDR3 is TGTGCCAGCAGTTCACTCCTCTCCGTTGATACGCAGTATTTT. This gives the protein CASSSLLSVDTQYF.

This chain links TRBV2 with TRBJ2-3, with 8 positions matching TRBD2. Trimming at V came to 4 bases and at J to 6 bases, leaving 15 bases not matched to a gene. The germline V gene encodes CDR1 SNHLY and CDR2 FYNNEI. This CDR3 region has 17 residues. The CDR3 coding sequence is TGTGCCAGCAGTGTAGGTATCGGAGCGGGAGCCCCGGATACGCAGTATTTT. It specifies CASSVGIGAGAPDTQYF. The full variable domain, completed using reference TRBV2 and TRBJ2-3, is EPEVTQTPSHQVTQMGQEVILRCVPISNHLYFYWYRQILGQKVEFLVSFYNNEISEKSEIFDDQFSVERPDGSNFTLKIRSTKLEDSAMYFCASSVGIGAGAPDTQYFGPGTRLTVL.

This clonotype was detected only once. This chain connects TRBV9 to TRBJ2-1; the D is unclear. CDR1 is SGDLS, CDR2 YYNGEE, per germline. This CDR3 contains 16 residues. Trimming removed 0 bases from V and 3 bases from J, with 13 bases in between. The chain's CDR3 is CASSVGLVFHYNEQFF. The CDR3 DNA reads as TGTGCCAGCAGCGTAGGCCTCGTATTTCACTACAATGAGCAGTTCTTC.

In its sample, this clonotype was seen a few times. The CDR3 here is CASSLGVAYEQYF. The DNA of the CDR3 is TGTGCCAGCAGTTTAGGGGTCGCCTACGAGCAGTACTTC. The J gene is TRBJ2-7, the V gene TRBV27; no firm D call. The CDR3 length is 13 residues. Germline CDR1 is MNHEY and CDR2 is SMNVEV (reference sequence). Trimming removed 2 bases from V and 2 bases from J, with 7 bases in between.

The rearrangement uses TRBV29-1 and TRBJ1-2; TRBD1 matches 7 bases. Unmatched junction bases numbered 12, after V lost 6 bases and J lost 8 bases. Germline loops: CDR1 SQVTM, CDR2 ANQGSEA. The CDR3 runs to 13 residues. The chain's CDR3 is CSVQGEDVRGYTF. The CDR3 DNA follows: TGCAGCGTCCAGGGGGAAGATGTGCGCGGCTACACCTTC.

This chain joins TRBV7-2 and TRBJ2-3; 11 nucleotides line up with TRBD2. The CDR3 is made up of 16 amino acids. From germline, CDR1 is SGHTA and CDR2 FQGNSA. Trimming took 5 bases from V and 2 from J; bases not matched to a gene: 6. CDR3 in DNA: TGTGCCAGCAGCCCCGGGACTAGCGGTTTCACAGATACGCAGTATTTT. This gives the protein CASSPGTSGFTDTQYF.

The CDR3 nucleotides read TGCGCCAGCACCCCCGGGACAGCTAATAACTATGGCTACACCTTC. This gives the protein CASTPGTANNYGYTF. This chain uses TRBV4-1 with TRBJ1-2; TRBD1 aligns across 7 bases. After removal of 7 bases from V and 1 base from J, the junction contained 9 bases not matched to a gene. The CDR3 spans 15 residues. Germline CDR1 is MGHRA and CDR2 is YSYEKL.

The rearrangement joins TRBV2 to TRBJ2-7; no reliable D call. The CDR3 spans 12 residues. Germline CDR1 SNHLY, CDR2 FYNNEI. The germline V and J ends were trimmed by 4 bases and 6 bases, with 10 bases remaining between them. The CDR3 reads CASSAPASEQYF. In DNA form, the CDR3 reads TGTGCCAGCAGTGCCCCTGCGAGCGAGCAGTACTTC.

The CDR3 sequence: CASSIFGYADTQYF. The CDR3 DNA reads as TGTGCCAGTAGTATATTCGGATACGCAGATACGCAGTATTTT. The gene calls are TRBV19 and TRBJ2-3; the D is unclear. Germline V gives CDR1 LNHDA, CDR2 SQIVND (reference sequence). The CDR3 contains 14 residues. With 2 bases removed from V and 4 bases from J, the gap between germline ends came to 10 bases.